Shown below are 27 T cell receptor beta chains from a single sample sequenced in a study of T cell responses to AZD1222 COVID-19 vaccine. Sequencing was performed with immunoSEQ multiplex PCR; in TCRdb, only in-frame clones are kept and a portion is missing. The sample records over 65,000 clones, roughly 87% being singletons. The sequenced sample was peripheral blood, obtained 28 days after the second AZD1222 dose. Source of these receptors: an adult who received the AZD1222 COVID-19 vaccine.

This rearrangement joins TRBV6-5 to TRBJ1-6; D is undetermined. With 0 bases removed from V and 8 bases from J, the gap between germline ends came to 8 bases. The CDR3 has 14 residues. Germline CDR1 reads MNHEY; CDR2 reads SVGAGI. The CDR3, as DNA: TGTGCCAGCAGTTACTCGGCGGTCGATTCACCCCTCCACTTT. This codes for CASSYSAVDSPLHF.

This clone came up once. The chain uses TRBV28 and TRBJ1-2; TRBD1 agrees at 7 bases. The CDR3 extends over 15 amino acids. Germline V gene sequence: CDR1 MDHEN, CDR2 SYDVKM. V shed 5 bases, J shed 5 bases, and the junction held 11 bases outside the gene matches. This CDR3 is CASSQQGLVGYGYTF. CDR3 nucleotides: TGTGCCAGCAGTCAACAGGGGCTGGTAGGGTATGGCTACACCTTC.

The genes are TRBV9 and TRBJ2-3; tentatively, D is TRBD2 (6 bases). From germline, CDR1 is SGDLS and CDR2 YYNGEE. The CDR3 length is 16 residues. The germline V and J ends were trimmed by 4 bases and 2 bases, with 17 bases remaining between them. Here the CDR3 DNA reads TGTGCCAGCAGCCCCAGGTCGGGGGAGAACACAGATACGCAGTATTTT. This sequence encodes CASSPRSGENTDTQYF.

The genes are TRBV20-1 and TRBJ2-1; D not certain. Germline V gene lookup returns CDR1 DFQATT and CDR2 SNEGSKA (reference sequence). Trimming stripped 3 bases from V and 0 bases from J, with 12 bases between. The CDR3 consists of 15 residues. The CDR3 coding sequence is TGCAGTGCTAGTGAAGGACCGAGCTCCTACAATGAGCAGTTCTTC. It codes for CSASEGPSSYNEQFF.

CDR3 amino acids: CASSQESTGGPTGELFF. CDR3 sequence (DNA): TGTGCCAGCAGCCAAGAGTCGACGGGGGGGCCAACCGGGGAGCTGTTTTTT. This sequence joins TRBV4-2 and TRBJ2-2, with TRBD2 matching over 8 bases. V dropped 0 bases and J dropped 5; count of bases not matched to a gene: 8. This CDR3 has 17 residues. Germline V lookup: CDR1 LGHNA, CDR2 YNFKEQ.

The CDR3 loop is CASTPGLLPPDNQPQHF. The CDR3 DNA follows: TGTGCCAGCACCCCGGGCCTACTTCCCCCCGACAATCAGCCCCAGCATTTT. The V gene is TRBV7-8, the J gene TRBJ1-5, with D uncertain. Germline V gives CDR1 SGHVS, CDR2 FQNEAQ. CDR3 length equals 17 residues. V lost 7 bases and J 3 bases, leaving 22 bases between the germline ends.

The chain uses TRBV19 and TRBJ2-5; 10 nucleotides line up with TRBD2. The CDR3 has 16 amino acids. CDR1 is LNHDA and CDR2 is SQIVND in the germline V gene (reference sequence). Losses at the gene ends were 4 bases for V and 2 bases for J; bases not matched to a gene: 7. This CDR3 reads CASSTLLAGIQETQYF. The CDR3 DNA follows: TGTGCCAGTAGTACATTACTAGCGGGGATACAAGAGACCCAGTACTTC.

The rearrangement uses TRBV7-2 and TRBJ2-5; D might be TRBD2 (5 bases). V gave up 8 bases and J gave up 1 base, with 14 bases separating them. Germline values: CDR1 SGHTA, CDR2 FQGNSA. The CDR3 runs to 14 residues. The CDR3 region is CASGPRGSQETQYF. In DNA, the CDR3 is TGTGCCAGCGGACCCAGAGGGTCCCAAGAGACCCAGTACTTC.

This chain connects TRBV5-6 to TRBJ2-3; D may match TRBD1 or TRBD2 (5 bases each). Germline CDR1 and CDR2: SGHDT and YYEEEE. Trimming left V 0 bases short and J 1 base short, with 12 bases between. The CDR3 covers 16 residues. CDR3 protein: CASSLGDALGTDTQYF. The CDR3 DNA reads TGTGCCAGCAGCTTGGGGGACGCCCTCGGCACAGATACGCAGTATTTT.

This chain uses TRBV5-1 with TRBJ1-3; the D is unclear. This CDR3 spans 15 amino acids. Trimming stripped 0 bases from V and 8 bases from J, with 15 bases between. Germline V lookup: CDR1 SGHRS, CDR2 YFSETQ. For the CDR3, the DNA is TGCGCCAGCAGCTTGGATGGCCAAAACTCTGACACCATATATTTT. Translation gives CASSLDGQNSDTIYF.

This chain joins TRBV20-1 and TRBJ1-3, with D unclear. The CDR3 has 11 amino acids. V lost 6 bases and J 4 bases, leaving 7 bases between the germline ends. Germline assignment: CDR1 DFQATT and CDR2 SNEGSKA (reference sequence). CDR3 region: CSAREGNTIYF. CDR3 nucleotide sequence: TGCAGTGCAAGGGAAGGAAACACCATATATTTT.

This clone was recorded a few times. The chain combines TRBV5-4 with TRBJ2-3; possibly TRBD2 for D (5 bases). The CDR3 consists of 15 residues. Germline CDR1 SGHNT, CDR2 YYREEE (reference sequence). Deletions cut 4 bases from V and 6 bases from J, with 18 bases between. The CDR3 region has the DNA TGTGCCAGCAGCCTAAGAGGAAGGGCGGGCGATACGCAGTATTTT. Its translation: CASSLRGRAGDTQYF.

In DNA, the CDR3 is TGTGCCAGCAGGCCCCGCGGGACCGAGTACGAGCAGTACTTC. Translating it yields CASRPRGTEYEQYF. This chain uses TRBV28 with TRBJ2-7, with D possibly matching TRBD2 (6 bases). The CDR3 contains 14 residues. The V gene lost 6 bases and the J gene lost 4 bases, with 16 bases spanning the gap. The germline V gene has CDR1 MDHEN and CDR2 SYDVKM.

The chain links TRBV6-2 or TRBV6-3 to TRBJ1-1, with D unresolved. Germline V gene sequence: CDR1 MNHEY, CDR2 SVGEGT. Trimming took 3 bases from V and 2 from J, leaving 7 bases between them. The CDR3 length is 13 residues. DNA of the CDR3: TGTGCCAGCAGTTATGTCACTAACACTGAAGCTTTCTTT. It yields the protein CASSYVTNTEAFF.

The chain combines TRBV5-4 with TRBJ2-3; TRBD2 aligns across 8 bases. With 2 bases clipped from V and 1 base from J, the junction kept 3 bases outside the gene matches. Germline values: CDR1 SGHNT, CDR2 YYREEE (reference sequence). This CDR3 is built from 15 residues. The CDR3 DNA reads TGTGCCAGCAGCTTTAGCGGGGTTGGCACAGATACGCAGTATTTT. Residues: CASSFSGVGTDTQYF. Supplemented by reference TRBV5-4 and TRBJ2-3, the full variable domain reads ETGVTQSPTHLIKTRGQQVTLRCSSQSGHNTVSWYQQALGQGPQFIFQYYREEENGRGNFPPRFSGLQFPNYSSELNVNALELDDSALYLCASSFSGVGTDTQYFGPGTRLTVL.

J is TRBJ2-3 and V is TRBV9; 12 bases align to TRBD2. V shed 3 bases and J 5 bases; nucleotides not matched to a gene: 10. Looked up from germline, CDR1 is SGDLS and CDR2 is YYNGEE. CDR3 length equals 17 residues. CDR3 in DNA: TGTGCCAGCAGCGAGAGGACTAGCGGGGCCTTTGGAGATACGCAGTATTTT. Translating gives CASSERTSGAFGDTQYF.

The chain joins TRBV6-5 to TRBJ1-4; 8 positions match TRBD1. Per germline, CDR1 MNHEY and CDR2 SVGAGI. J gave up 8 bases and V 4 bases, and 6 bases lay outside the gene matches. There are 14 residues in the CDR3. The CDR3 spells CASSFLDRDEKLFF. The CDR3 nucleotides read TGTGCCAGCAGTTTTTTGGACAGGGACGAAAAACTGTTTTTT.

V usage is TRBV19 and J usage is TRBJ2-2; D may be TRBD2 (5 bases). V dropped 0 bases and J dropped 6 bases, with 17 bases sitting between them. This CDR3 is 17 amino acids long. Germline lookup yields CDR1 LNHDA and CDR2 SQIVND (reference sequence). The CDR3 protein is CASSIDRGKGFAGELFF. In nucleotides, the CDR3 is TGTGCCAGTAGTATAGATCGAGGGAAAGGGTTTGCCGGGGAGCTGTTTTTT.

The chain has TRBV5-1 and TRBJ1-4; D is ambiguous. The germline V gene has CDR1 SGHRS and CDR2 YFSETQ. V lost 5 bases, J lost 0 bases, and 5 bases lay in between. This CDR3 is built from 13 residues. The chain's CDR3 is CASREATNEKLFF. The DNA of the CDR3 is TGCGCCAGCAGGGAGGCAACTAATGAAAAACTGTTTTTT. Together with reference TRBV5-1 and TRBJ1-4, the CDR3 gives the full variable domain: KAGVTQTPRYLIKTRGQQVTLSCSPISGHRSVSWYQQTPGQGLQFLFEYFSETQRNKGNFPGRFSGRQFSNSRSEMNVSTLELGDSALYLCASREATNEKLFFGSGTQLSVL.

The CDR3 sequence: CASSLSRGTYTEAFF. The DNA for the CDR3 is TGTGCCAGCAGCTTGAGTAGGGGGACATACACTGAAGCTTTCTTT. The gene calls are TRBV5-4 and TRBJ1-1, with TRBD1 as a possible D gene (6 bases). CDR3 length equals 15 residues. V gave up 1 base and J gave up 3 bases, with 13 bases separating them. Germline CDR1 reads SGHNT; CDR2 reads YYREEE (reference sequence).

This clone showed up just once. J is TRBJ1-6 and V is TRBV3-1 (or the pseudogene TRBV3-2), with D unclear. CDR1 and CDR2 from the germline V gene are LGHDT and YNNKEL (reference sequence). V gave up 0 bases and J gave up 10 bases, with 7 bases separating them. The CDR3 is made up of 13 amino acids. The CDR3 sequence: CASSQEEISPLHF. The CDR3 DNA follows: TGTGCCAGCAGCCAAGAGGAGATATCACCCCTCCACTTT.

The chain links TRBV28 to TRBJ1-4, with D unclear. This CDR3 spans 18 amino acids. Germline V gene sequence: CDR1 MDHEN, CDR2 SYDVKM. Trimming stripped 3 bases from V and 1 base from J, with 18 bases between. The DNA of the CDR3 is TGTGCCAGCAGTTTCGAGGTTTACCGGGGTGGAACTAATGAAAAACTGTTTTTT. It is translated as CASSFEVYRGGTNEKLFF.

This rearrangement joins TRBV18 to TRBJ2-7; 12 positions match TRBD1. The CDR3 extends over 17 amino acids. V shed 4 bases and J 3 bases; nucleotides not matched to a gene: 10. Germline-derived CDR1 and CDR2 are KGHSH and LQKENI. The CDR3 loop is CASSRDRGLVKGYEQYV. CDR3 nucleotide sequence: TGTGCCAGCTCACGGGACAGGGGGCTCGTTAAAGGCTACGAGCAGTACGTC.

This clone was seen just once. CDR3 sequence: CASSLGQRVNTGELFF. In nucleotides, the CDR3 is TGTGCCAGCAGCTTGGGGCAGCGGGTCAACACCGGGGAGCTGTTTTTT. The chain uses TRBV5-4 and TRBJ2-2; a possible D gene is TRBD2 (6 bases). From germline, CDR1 is SGHNT and CDR2 YYREEE (reference sequence). CDR3 length equals 16 residues. V gave up 0 bases and J gave up 2 bases, with 11 bases separating them.

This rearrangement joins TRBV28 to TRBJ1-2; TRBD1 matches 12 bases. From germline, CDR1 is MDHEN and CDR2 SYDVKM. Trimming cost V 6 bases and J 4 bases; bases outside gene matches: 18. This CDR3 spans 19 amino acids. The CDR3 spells CASSPTPGTGGAGLYGYTF. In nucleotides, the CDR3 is TGTGCCAGCAGCCCTACTCCCGGGACAGGGGGCGCCGGTCTCTATGGCTACACCTTC.

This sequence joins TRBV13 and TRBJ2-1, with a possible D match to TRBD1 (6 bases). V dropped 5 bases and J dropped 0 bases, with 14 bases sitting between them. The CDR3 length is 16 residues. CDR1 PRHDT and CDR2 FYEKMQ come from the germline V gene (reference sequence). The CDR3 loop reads CASSPKGVSSYNEQFF. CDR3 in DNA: TGTGCCAGCAGCCCCAAGGGGGTTAGCTCCTACAATGAGCAGTTCTTC.

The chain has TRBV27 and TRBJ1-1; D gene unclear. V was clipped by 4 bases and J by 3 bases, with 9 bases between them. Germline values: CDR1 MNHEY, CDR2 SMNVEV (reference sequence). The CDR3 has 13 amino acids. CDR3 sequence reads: CASSSRRDTEAFF. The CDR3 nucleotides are TGTGCCAGCAGTTCCCGACGGGACACTGAAGCTTTCTTT.